This record concerns one T cell receptor beta chain sequence. Assay: immunoSEQ multiplex PCR; the TCRdb copy retains only in-frame clones and omits some. Here the sample spans about 180,000 clones, about nine tenths being singletons. The data derive from a study of blood T cell repertoires in COVID-19. V was cut by 10 bases and J by 0 bases, with 5 bases left in between. The V gene's germline CDR1 is MDHEN and CDR2 SYDVKM. The CDR3 is 11 residues long. Sequencing was done on a sample of peripheral blood. V gene TRBV28 combines with J gene TRBJ2-3; D unresolved. The receptor was derived from a young woman with acute or convalescent COVID-19. This CDR3 reads CATLSTDTQYF. Written as DNA, the CDR3 is TGTGCCACACTGAGCACAGATACGCAGTATTTT.